The 20 T cell receptor beta chains reported below all come from one sample, sequenced in a study of T-cell memory formation after mild COVID-19. TCRdb ran MiXCR on the 5' RACE reads and lists one entry per CDR3 protein. This table has a few hundred thousand distinct CDR3 sequences, approximately 24% appearing once. Input material: PBMCs or a T cell subset sorted from them (not recorded which). These receptors originate from an adult woman who had mild COVID-19 (a few samples of this study predate the infection). Cell type and time point are not known.

The sample holds a few counts of this clonotype. V is TRBV20-1 and J is TRBJ1-5, with 9 bases fitting TRBD1. This CDR3 region has 15 residues. Trimming removed 3 bases from V and 2 bases from J; junction bases left unmatched: 5. Germline-derived CDR1 and CDR2 are DFQATT and SNEGSKA (reference sequence). The CDR3 loop is CSASRGQGGNQPQHF. CDR3 DNA: TGCAGTGCTAGTCGGGGACAGGGAGGCAATCAGCCCCAGCATTTT.

This clonotype showed up just a few times. The gene calls are TRBV10-3 and TRBJ2-3; D is unclear. The length of the CDR3 is 17 residues. Per the germline V gene, CDR1 is ENHRY and CDR2 is SYGVKD. The ends were cut back, 0 bases at V and 0 bases at J, with 13 bases in the middle. CDR3 nucleotides: TGTGCCATCAGTGAGTCGATGTACGGATCTAGCACAGATACGCAGTATTTT. Translated: CAISESMYGSSTDTQYF.

This clonotype was found many times. J is TRBJ2-5 and V is TRBV23-1; 8 nucleotides line up with TRBD1. Being an ORF, TRBV23-1 has a function that is uncertain. The CDR3 has 16 amino acids. J gave up 1 base and V 4 bases, and 8 bases lay outside the gene matches. The CDR3 bases are TGCGCCAGCAGTCGAGGAGACAGGGGCTTCCAAGAGACCCAGTACTTC. This encodes CASSRGDRGFQETQYF.

This clonotype was seen repeatedly, ten times or more. V is TRBV9 and J is TRBJ1-1, with D unclear. The CDR3 is 12 amino acids. Germline CDR1 and CDR2: SGDLS and YYNGEE. Trimming shortened V by 3 bases and J by 6 bases, and 9 bases separated the two germline ends. DNA for the CDR3: TGTGCCAGCAGCGGCCCTCACCCTGAAGCTTTCTTT. This translates into CASSGPHPEAFF.

The chain links TRBV9 to TRBJ2-3; D might be TRBD1 (5 bases). Trimming took 0 bases from V and 3 from J, leaving 11 bases between them. Germline loops: CDR1 SGDLS, CDR2 YYNGEE. The CDR3 is 15 amino acids. The CDR3 bases are TGTGCCAGCAGCGTAGGTTGGACATCGACAGATACGCAGTATTTT. This codes for CASSVGWTSTDTQYF.

This clonotype appeared many times. V usage is TRBV12-3 or TRBV12-4 and J usage is TRBJ1-1; possible D gene TRBD1, 5 bases. The CDR3 length is 17 residues. Trimming took 0 bases from V and 0 from J, leaving 14 bases between them. The CDR3 loop reads CASSLALGGGVNTEAFF. The CDR3 nucleotides read TGTGCCAGCAGTTTAGCGCTGGGGGGAGGGGTGAACACTGAAGCTTTCTTT.

This clonotype turned up a few times. This chain links TRBV12-3 or TRBV12-4 with TRBJ2-7; 7 bases map to TRBD2. V dropped 5 bases and J dropped 3; count of bases not matched to a gene: 10. CDR3 length: 15 amino acids. The CDR3 DNA sequence: TGTGCCAGCAGTCCCCCCATCGCGGGGGACTACGAGCAGTACTTC. Translation: CASSPPIAGDYEQYF.

This clonotype turned up a few times. J is TRBJ2-2 and V is TRBV28; TRBD1 agrees at 9 bases. This CDR3 region has 15 residues. V was pared by 3 bases and J by 5 bases, with 4 bases of the junction left unmatched. CDR1 and CDR2 from the germline V gene are MDHEN and SYDVKM. CDR3 sequence: CASSFWDRATGELFF. DNA for the CDR3: TGTGCCAGCAGTTTTTGGGACAGGGCGACCGGGGAGCTGTTTTTT.

The chain has TRBV6-5 and TRBJ2-7; possible D gene TRBD2, 6 bases. V lost 6 bases to trimming and J lost 5 bases, with 14 bases between them. This CDR3 has 13 amino acids. From germline, CDR1 is MNHEY and CDR2 SVGAGI. The CDR3 DNA follows: TGTGCCAGCAGCTCTAGGGGAGGTCACGAGCAGTACTTC. As protein: CASSSRGGHEQYF.

The V gene is TRBV24-1, the J gene TRBJ2-6, with D tentatively TRBD1 (5 bases). V was shortened by 9 bases and J by 4 bases, with 18 bases between the two germline ends. Germline CDR1 reads KGHDR; CDR2 reads SFDVKD. This CDR3 is 16 amino acids long. The CDR3 protein is CATSSGRVSGANVLTF. As DNA, the CDR3 is TGTGCCACCTCCTCGGGCAGGGTATCCGGGGCCAACGTCCTGACTTTC.

The genes are TRBV7-8 and TRBJ1-5; D possibly corresponds to TRBD1 (6 bases). The CDR3 covers 18 residues. The germline V gene encodes CDR1 SGHVS and CDR2 FQNEAQ. The V end was cut by 1 base, the J end by 0 bases, with 16 bases between. CDR3: CASSLEGGSWYSNQPQHF. As DNA, the CDR3 is TGTGCCAGCAGCTTAGAGGGGGGCTCATGGTATAGCAATCAGCCCCAGCATTTT.

Only a few counts were recorded for this clonotype. The chain recombines TRBV7-2 with TRBJ2-1, with unresolved D. CDR3 length: 12 residues. V was cut by 5 bases and J by 3 bases, with 5 bases left in between. Germline loops: CDR1 SGHTA, CDR2 FQGNSA. The CDR3 DNA is TGTGCCAGCAGCGCTTACTACAATGAGCAGTTCTTC. Protein product: CASSAYYNEQFF.

This chain uses TRBV5-4 with TRBJ1-1; maybe TRBD1 (5 bases). Germline V gene lookup returns CDR1 SGHNT and CDR2 YYREEE (reference sequence). There are 15 residues in the CDR3. Trimming removed 2 bases at V and 4 bases at J, with 15 bases between. The CDR3 DNA sequence: TGTGCCAGCAGCTTCAGGGTTGGGGGAGTCACTGAAGCTTTCTTT. Amino acids: CASSFRVGGVTEAFF.

The chain links TRBV15 to TRBJ1-5; the match to TRBD1 covers 9 bases. CDR1 and CDR2 from the germline V gene are LNHNV and YYDKDF (reference sequence). This CDR3 has 15 amino acids. The V gene end was trimmed by 1 base and the J gene end by 6 bases; junction bases not matched to a gene: 4. CDR3 bases: TGTGCCACCAGCAGAGGCCGGGACAGGGCTCAGCCCCAGCATTTT. Translation gives CATSRGRDRAQPQHF.

To note about this clonotype: A much larger clone is a single base away; this may be a read error. The genes are TRBV6-5 and TRBJ2-2, with 8 bases fitting TRBD1. This CDR3 is 14 amino acids long. Trimming cost V 6 bases and J 1 base; bases outside gene matches: 1. The germline CDR1 and CDR2 sequences are MNHEY and SVGAGI. The CDR3 loop is CASRDRENTGELFF. CDR3 bases: TGTGCCAGCAGGGACAGGGAGAACACCGGGGAGCTGTTTTTT.

This clonotype has more than one count but fewer than ten. The chain carries TRBV7-2 and TRBJ2-7; perhaps TRBD2 as D (5 bases). Germline CDR1 SGHTA, CDR2 FQGNSA. With 7 bases removed from V and 4 bases from J, the gap between germline ends came to 14 bases. The length of the CDR3 is 13 residues. CDR3 sequence: CASTNLRGYEQYF. The CDR3 DNA reads TGTGCCAGCACCAACCTCCGGGGATACGAGCAGTACTTC.

At least ten counts were recorded for this clonotype. A read error may produce the germline difference seen at one junction end. The V gene is TRBV5-1, the J gene TRBJ2-7; TRBD1 or TRBD2 may be the D gene (6 bases each). Germline V gives CDR1 SGHRS, CDR2 YFSETQ. The CDR3 contains 14 residues. The chain's CDR3 is CASSLGGGSYEQYF. DNA of the CDR3: TGTGCCAGCAGCTTAGGAGGGGGGAGCTACGAGCAGTACTTC.

V and J are TRBV7-9 and TRBJ2-5, with D hard to call. The V and J ends lost 2 bases and 2 bases respectively, with 9 bases between them. CDR3 length: 14 residues. Germline values: CDR1 SEHNR, CDR2 FQNEAQ (reference sequence). The CDR3 DNA is TGTGCCAGCAGCTTACTCCCAGTTCAAGAGACCCAGTACTTC. Protein: CASSLLPVQETQYF.

This clonotype was seen more than once but under ten times. The J gene is TRBJ1-5, the V gene TRBV12-3 or TRBV12-4, with D perhaps TRBD1 (6 bases). V gave up 4 bases and J gave up 1 base, with 11 bases separating them. CDR3 length: 15 residues. The CDR3 nucleotides are TGTGCCAGCAGTTCGCAGGGGATAAGCAATCAGCCCCAGCATTTT. This sequence encodes CASSSQGISNQPQHF.

This clonotype was detected ten times or more. The chain joins TRBV7-3 to TRBJ2-7; 9 bases are shared with TRBD1. The germline V gene encodes CDR1 SGHTA and CDR2 FQGTGA. This CDR3 comprises 13 residues. J gave up 5 bases and V 4 bases, and 3 bases lay outside the gene matches. In DNA, the CDR3 is TGTGCCAGCAGCTCGGGACAGGGAGACGAGCAGTACTTC. Translation: CASSSGQGDEQYF. The full variable domain, rest sourced from reference TRBV7-3 and TRBJ2-7, is GAGVSQTPSNKVTEKGKYVELRCDPISGHTALYWYRQSLGQGPEFLIYFQGTGAADDSGLPNDRFFAVRPEGSVSTLKIQRTERGDSAVYLCASSSGQGDEQYFGPGTRLTVT.